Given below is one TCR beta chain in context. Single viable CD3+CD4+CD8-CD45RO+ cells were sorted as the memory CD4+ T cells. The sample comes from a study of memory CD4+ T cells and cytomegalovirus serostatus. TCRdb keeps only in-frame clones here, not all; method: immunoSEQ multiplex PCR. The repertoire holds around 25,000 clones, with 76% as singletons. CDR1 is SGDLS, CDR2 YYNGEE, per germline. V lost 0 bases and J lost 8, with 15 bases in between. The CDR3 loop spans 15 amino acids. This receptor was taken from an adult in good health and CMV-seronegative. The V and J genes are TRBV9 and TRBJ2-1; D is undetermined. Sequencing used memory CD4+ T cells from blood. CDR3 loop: CASSVAGLDVDEQFF. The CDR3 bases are TGTGCCAGCAGCGTAGCTGGGCTAGATGTCGATGAGCAGTTCTTC.